A single sample is the source of the 25 T cell receptor beta chains below, sequenced in a study of cytomegalovirus exposure and HLA in healthy donors. The study ran its PCR with 60 Vbeta and 13 Jbeta primers. Produced via immunoSEQ multiplex PCR; TCRdb's table is partial and in-frame only. This sample carries 150,000 to 250,000 clones, around 79% of them seen once, and the ten largest clones take approximately 4.7%. Sequences were obtained from PBMCs. The receptors were gathered from a young woman in good health and CMV-seropositive.

The chain employs TRBV10-3 and TRBJ1-1; TRBD1 aligns across 11 bases. The J segment lost 6 bases and the V segment lost 10 bases, leaving 7 bases of the junction unmatched. The CDR3 has 13 residues. Germline V CDR1 and CDR2: ENHRY, SYGVKD. CDR3 protein: CATKGQGVPEAFF. The CDR3, as DNA: TGTGCCACCAAGGGACAGGGGGTTCCTGAAGCTTTCTTT.

The J gene is TRBJ1-1, the V gene TRBV6-5; D may be TRBD1 (6 bases). Trimming stripped 2 bases from V and 5 bases from J, with 15 bases between. This CDR3 is built from 15 residues. Germline assignment: CDR1 MNHEY and CDR2 SVGAGI. Written as DNA, the CDR3 is TGTGCCAGCAGTTACGATCGGGGGGCGAGGACTGAAGCTTTCTTT. Translated, it gives CASSYDRGARTEAFF.

The V call is TRBV5-1, the J call TRBJ2-1; D is uncertain. The CDR3 runs 15 residues. Trimming pared 0 bases from V and 10 bases from J, leaving 17 bases between. CDR1 SGHRS and CDR2 YFSETQ come from the germline V gene. DNA for the CDR3: TGCGCCAGCAGCTTGGTATCAGTCCGAGGATGGGAGCAGTTCTTC. Its protein is CASSLVSVRGWEQFF.

This sequence joins TRBV27 and TRBJ2-1; 10 bases line up with TRBD2. The trim removed 3 bases at V and 4 bases at J, leaving 6 bases unmatched. This CDR3 contains 16 residues. Germline values: CDR1 MNHEY, CDR2 SMNVEV (reference sequence). The CDR3 nucleotides are TGTGCCAGCAGTTTCGACTCGGGACTAGCGTACAATGAGCAGTTCTTC. This gives the protein CASSFDSGLAYNEQFF.

The V and J genes are TRBV18 and TRBJ2-1; tentatively, D is TRBD1 (5 bases). The CDR3 loop spans 13 amino acids. The V and J ends lost 2 bases and 5 bases respectively, with 7 bases between them. Germline CDR1 and CDR2: KGHSH and LQKENI. The CDR3: CASSPDRHNEQFF. CDR3 nucleotide sequence: TGTGCCAGCTCACCAGACAGACACAATGAGCAGTTCTTC. The full variable domain, rest sourced from reference TRBV18 and TRBJ2-1, is NAGVMQNPRHLVRRRGQEARLRCSPMKGHSHVYWYRQLPEEGLKFMVYLQKENIIDESGMPKERFSAEFPKEGPSILRIQQVVRGDSAAYFCASSPDRHNEQFFGPGTRLTVL.

This clone was seen a few times. The chain combines TRBV4-3 with TRBJ2-1; 7 nucleotides match TRBD2. The CDR3 spans 18 residues. Germline V gene data show CDR1 as LGHNA and CDR2 as YSLEER. The V gene end was trimmed by 4 bases and the J gene end by 0 bases; junction bases not matched to a gene: 12. The CDR3 DNA follows: TGCGCCAGCAGCCGAAGGCCCGGGAGGCCCAGCTCCTACAATGAGCAGTTCTTC. It yields the protein CASSRRPGRPSSYNEQFF.

The rearrangement uses TRBV27 and TRBJ2-7; 9 positions match TRBD2. The length of the CDR3 is 15 residues. Germline CDR1 and CDR2: MNHEY and SMNVEV (reference sequence). Trimming at V came to 4 bases and at J to 2 bases, leaving 6 bases not matched to a gene. DNA for the CDR3: TGTGCCAGCAGTTCAGCGGGGGGCTCCCCCTACGAGCAGTACTTC. It is translated as CASSSAGGSPYEQYF.

The genes are TRBV11-2 and TRBJ2-5; possible D gene TRBD1, 6 bases. Trimming removed 4 bases at V and 2 bases at J, with 14 bases between. The CDR3 is made up of 15 amino acids. The germline CDR1 and CDR2 sequences are SGHAT and FQNNGV. CDR3 in amino acids: CASSSMGAKQETQYF. Written as DNA, the CDR3 is TGTGCCAGCAGCTCCATGGGGGCGAAACAAGAGACCCAGTACTTC.

The V and J genes are TRBV5-1 and TRBJ1-3; the D gene is possibly TRBD1 (5 bases). CDR1 SGHRS and CDR2 YFSETQ come from the germline V gene. V lost 4 bases, J lost 2 bases, and 19 bases lay in between. The CDR3 is 17 residues long. The CDR3 DNA reads TGCGCCAGCAGCGATCCATCTAGGGGCTTAACTGGAAACACCATATATTTT. Translated, it gives CASSDPSRGLTGNTIYF.

The CDR3 sequence is CSVQVTSYEQYF. The CDR3 DNA sequence: TGCAGCGTACAGGTAACTTCCTACGAGCAGTACTTC. This sequence joins TRBV29-1 and TRBJ2-7; D perhaps matches TRBD1 (5 bases). Germline V gives CDR1 SQVTM, CDR2 ANQGSEA. This CDR3 comprises 12 residues. Trimming took off 6 bases at V and 1 base at J, with 10 bases between the two ends.

V usage is TRBV7-8 and J usage is TRBJ1-1; maybe TRBD1 (5 bases). The germline gives CDR1 SGHVS, CDR2 FQNEAQ. The V end lost 2 bases, the J end lost 7 bases, and 14 bases lay between the germline ends. This CDR3 has 14 residues. The CDR3 region has the DNA TGTGCCAGCAGCTTACTGGTACTTACAGGTGAAGCTTTCTTT. Its protein product is CASSLLVLTGEAFF. Full variable domain (remainder filled in from reference TRBV7-8 and TRBJ1-1): GAGVSQSPRYKVAKRGQDVALRCDPISGHVSLFWYQQALGQGPEFLTYFQNEAQLDKSGLPSDRFFAERPEGSVSTLKIQRTQQEDSAVYLCASSLLVLTGEAFFGQGTRLTVV.

This clone was seen just once. This chain uses TRBV4-2 with TRBJ2-2; D is undetermined. Trimming shortened V by 1 base and J by 1 base, and 10 bases separated the two germline ends. The CDR3 runs 16 residues. Germline values: CDR1 LGHNA, CDR2 YNFKEQ. The CDR3 protein is CASSQGVTVNTGELFF. CDR3 nucleotides: TGTGCCAGCAGCCAAGGCGTCACAGTGAACACCGGGGAGCTGTTTTTT.

The J gene is TRBJ2-5, the V gene TRBV5-1; 7 nucleotides match TRBD1. The CDR3 is 13 residues long. Per germline, CDR1 SGHRS and CDR2 YFSETQ. J gave up 4 bases and V 5 bases, and 5 bases lay outside the gene matches. The CDR3 nucleotides read TGCGCCAGCAGACAGACAGGGTCAGAGACCCAGTACTTC. Translating it yields CASRQTGSETQYF.

CDR3 residues: CASSTGQGRNEKLFF. DNA for the CDR3: TGCGCCAGCAGCACAGGACAGGGACGAAATGAAAAACTGTTTTTT. The chain carries TRBV4-1 and TRBJ1-4; the match to TRBD1 covers 8 bases. V shed 5 bases, J shed 5 bases, and the junction held 7 bases outside the gene matches. Looked up from germline, CDR1 is MGHRA and CDR2 is YSYEKL. The CDR3 length is 15 residues.

The chain carries TRBV7-8 and TRBJ1-2, with TRBD1 as a possible D gene (5 bases). The CDR3 runs 16 residues. Germline assignment: CDR1 SGHVS and CDR2 FQNEAQ. V lost 4 bases and J 5 bases, leaving 20 bases between the germline ends. The CDR3 DNA reads TGTGCCAGCAGCTACTCTCAGGGTCCCTCAGTTTATGGCTACACCTTC. Encoded protein: CASSYSQGPSVYGYTF.

This chain connects TRBV29-1 to TRBJ2-5; the D gene is possibly TRBD2 (6 bases). From germline, CDR1 is SQVTM and CDR2 ANQGSEA. With 3 bases removed from V and 7 bases from J, the gap between germline ends came to 15 bases. The CDR3 sequence is 13 residues long. The CDR3 region has the DNA TGCAGCGTTGACGGTGGCAGGGAGGCGACCCAGTACTTC. Translated, it gives CSVDGGREATQYF.

This clone was seen once. The genes are TRBV27 and TRBJ1-5; D is unclear. The ends were cut back, 3 bases at V and 4 bases at J, with 16 bases in the middle. Germline V gene lookup returns CDR1 MNHEY and CDR2 SMNVEV (reference sequence). This CDR3 has 16 amino acids. CDR3 residues: CASSFQGLGGNQPQHF. DNA for the CDR3: TGTGCCAGCAGTTTTCAAGGCCTGGGAGGAAATCAGCCCCAGCATTTT.

The chain uses TRBV7-2 and TRBJ2-7, with 7 bases lining up with TRBD1. CDR1 SGHTA and CDR2 FQGNSA come from the germline V gene. There are 14 residues in the CDR3. V shed 6 bases, J shed 0 bases, and the junction held 5 bases outside the gene matches. The CDR3 DNA sequence: TGTGCCAGCAGGCCCGACAGGGACTCCTACGAGCAGTACTTC. Amino acid sequence: CASRPDRDSYEQYF.

This clone was recorded only once. The chain uses TRBV14 and TRBJ2-7; D perhaps matches TRBD1 (5 bases). CDR1 and CDR2 from the germline V gene are SGHDN and FVKESK. The CDR3 consists of 12 residues. V was shortened by 8 bases and J by 0 bases, with 8 bases between the two germline ends. CDR3 loop: CASGASSYEQYF. In nucleotides, the CDR3 is TGTGCCAGCGGGGCCTCCTCCTACGAGCAGTACTTC.

The chain joins TRBV5-1 to TRBJ1-1; D unclear. The germline gives CDR1 SGHRS, CDR2 YFSETQ. V gave up 2 bases and J gave up 0 bases, with 11 bases separating them. This CDR3 comprises 15 residues. CDR3 sequence reads: CASSFLSGMNTEAFF. In DNA form, the CDR3 reads TGCGCCAGCAGCTTTCTTTCCGGGATGAACACTGAAGCTTTCTTT.

V is TRBV18 and J is TRBJ2-7; D gene ambiguous. The germline V gene encodes CDR1 KGHSH and CDR2 LQKENI. V shed 0 bases and J shed 0 bases, with 6 bases lying between them. The CDR3 covers 14 residues. CDR3 DNA: TGTGCCAGCTCACCACCGTCTAGCTCCTACGAGCAGTACTTC. This gives the protein CASSPPSSSYEQYF.

V usage is TRBV30 and J usage is TRBJ2-2; tentative D call: TRBD1 (6 bases). The germline V gene has CDR1 GTSNPN and CDR2 SVGIG (reference sequence). The CDR3 consists of 13 residues. V dropped 5 bases and J dropped 1 base, with 8 bases sitting between them. DNA of the CDR3: TGTGCCTGGGCAGGGGAGAACACCGGGGAGCTGTTTTTT. This sequence encodes CAWAGENTGELFF.

V gene TRBV7-9 combines with J gene TRBJ2-2, with D possibly TRBD2 on 6 matching bases. CDR1 is SEHNR and CDR2 is FQNEAQ in the germline V gene (reference sequence). This CDR3 region has 15 residues. Deletions cut 6 bases from V and 2 bases from J, with 13 bases between. CDR3: CASSISGTNTGELFF. The CDR3 DNA reads TGTGCCAGCAGTATTAGCGGAACCAACACCGGGGAGCTGTTTTTT.

This chain connects TRBV4-2 to TRBJ2-1; maybe TRBD2 (5 bases). The germline gives CDR1 LGHNA, CDR2 YNFKEQ. The CDR3 runs 15 residues. The V end was cut by 0 bases, the J end by 2 bases, with 8 bases between. The CDR3 nucleotides are TGTGCCAGCAGCCAAGATTCCGGGACCTACAATGAGCAGTTCTTC. This translates into CASSQDSGTYNEQFF.

The genes are TRBV2 and TRBJ1-5; D is undetermined. Germline CDR1 and CDR2: SNHLY and FYNNEI. CDR3 length: 12 amino acids. The V end lost 3 bases, the J end lost 5 bases, and 5 bases lay between the germline ends. CDR3 region: CASSDTDQPQHF. CDR3 coding DNA: TGTGCCAGCAGTGACACGGATCAGCCCCAGCATTTT.